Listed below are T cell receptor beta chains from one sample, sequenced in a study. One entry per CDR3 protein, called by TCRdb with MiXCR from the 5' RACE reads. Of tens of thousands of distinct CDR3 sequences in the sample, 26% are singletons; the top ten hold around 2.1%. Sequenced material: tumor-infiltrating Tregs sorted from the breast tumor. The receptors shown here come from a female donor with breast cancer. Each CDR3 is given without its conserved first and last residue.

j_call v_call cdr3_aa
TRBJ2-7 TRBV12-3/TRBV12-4 ASSFGGGLGEQY
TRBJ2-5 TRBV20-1 SARDFGLAVQETQY
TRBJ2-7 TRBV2 AMSLAGDLYEQY
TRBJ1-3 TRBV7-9 ASSLERPSGNTIY
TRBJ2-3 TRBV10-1 ASSDGGRGTQY
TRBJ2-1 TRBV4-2 ASSQLQGPPYEQF
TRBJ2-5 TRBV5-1 ASSLFGGETQY
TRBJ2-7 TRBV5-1 ASSLVAGDGYEQY
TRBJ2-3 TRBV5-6 ASSFRGRGTDTQY
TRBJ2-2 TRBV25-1 ASSEVGMNTGELF
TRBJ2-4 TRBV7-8 ASSLSVFRAKNIQY
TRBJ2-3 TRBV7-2 ASSLGTGGLAGSDTQY
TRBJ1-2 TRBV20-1 SARKAGAGIVLRGYT
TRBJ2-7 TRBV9 AGSGDLDNSYEQY
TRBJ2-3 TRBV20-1 SAGESGLPDTQY
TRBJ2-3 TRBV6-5 ASSRRGLADTQY
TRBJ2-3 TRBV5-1 ASSRGLAGASGRTDTQY
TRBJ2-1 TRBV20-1 SARVIQRGQDNEQF
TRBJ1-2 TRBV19 ASTRGGGYGYT
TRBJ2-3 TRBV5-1 AGSMTSGGVDTQY
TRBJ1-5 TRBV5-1 ASSLSTGGDQPQH
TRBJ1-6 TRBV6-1 ASSVRALDYSPLH
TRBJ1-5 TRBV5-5 ASSETGDNQPQH
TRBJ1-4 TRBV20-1 SARDYLKGPNEKLF
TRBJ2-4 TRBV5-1 ASRSGGGKNIQY
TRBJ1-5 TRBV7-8 ASSKNRVPGKPQH
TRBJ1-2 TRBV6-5 ASSRKGVYRGYT
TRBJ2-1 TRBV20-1 SARDDRLTKKQF
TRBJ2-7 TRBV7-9 ASSHDRGHEQY
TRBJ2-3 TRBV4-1 ASSQVLGPDTQY
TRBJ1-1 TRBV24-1 ATSVGPIGDTEAF
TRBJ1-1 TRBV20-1 SAREITEAF
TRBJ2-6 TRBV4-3 ASSQDPSGANVLT
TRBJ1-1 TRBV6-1 ASSERGGAEAF
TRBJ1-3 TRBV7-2 ASSFGTVSGNTIY
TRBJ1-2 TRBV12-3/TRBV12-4 AGSPGRPRRYGYT
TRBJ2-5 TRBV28 ASSFSSGSFQETQY